This is a list of T cell receptor beta chains from one sample in a study of blood T cells in healthy people across ages. TCRdb used MiXCR to reprocess the 5' RACE reads, holding one entry per CDR3 protein. This sample has about 1 million distinct CDR3 sequences, with 35% to 50% found just once. Sequencing was performed on blood. These receptors were obtained from a woman aged 55 to 70 in good health. Both conserved end residues are part of each CDR3. A D gene is named only where the DNA matches it firmly. The listing skips clone size in some rows; elsewhere it reads once, few, many or a size class.

j_gene | d_gene | abundance | v_gene | CDR3nt | CDR3aa
TRBJ1-5 | . | . | TRBV2 | TGTGCCAGCAGCGGCGACAGTCTCAATCAGCCCCAGCATTTT | CASSGDSLNQPQHF
TRBJ2-3 | . | few | TRBV6-5 | TGTGCCAGCAGACCTCAGGGGACCCCCACAGATACGCAGTATTTT | CASRPQGTPTDTQYF
TRBJ1-2 | . | . | TRBV4-1 | TGCGCCACCACGTCGAGGGAATCATATGGCTACACCTTC | CATTSRESYGYTF
TRBJ2-2 | TRBD1 | . | TRBV7-6 | TGTGCCAGCAGCAAATCAGGGGGCCGGGGCACCGGGGAGCTGTTTTTT | CASSKSGGRGTGELFF
TRBJ2-7 | . | few | TRBV27 | TGTGCCAGCAGTCCGCGACAGAGATTGTTCGAGCAGTACTTC | CASSPRQRLFEQYF
TRBJ2-5 | TRBD2 | few | TRBV6-1 | TGTGCCAGCACAGGCGGGGGGGTTTTGGTCCGAGAGACCCAGTACTTC | CASTGGGVLVRETQYF
TRBJ2-2 | . | . | TRBV5-1 | TGCGCCAGCAGCTTGGTACAGGGTCCCACCGGGGAGCTGTTTTTT | CASSLVQGPTGELFF
TRBJ1-1 | TRBD1 | once | TRBV9 | TGTGCCAGCAGCGTAGCTACAGGGGGCGGAACTGAAGCTTTCTTT | CASSVATGGGTEAFF
TRBJ1-1 | . | . | TRBV3-1 | TGTGCCAGCAGCCAAGATAAGGGTGGTGCTTTCTTT | CASSQDKGGAFF
TRBJ2-3 | . | . | TRBV20-1 | TGCAGTGCGACGGGACTCTCAGAACGCACAGATACGCAGTATTTT | CSATGLSERTDTQYF
TRBJ2-2 | TRBD2 | . | TRBV2 | TGTGCCAGCAGTGTTTGGGAGGTGAAGGAGACTAGCGGGAAATGGATCGGGGAGCTGTTTTTT | CASSVWEVKETSGKWIGELFF
TRBJ1-5 | . | . | TRBV4-2 | TGTGCCAGCAGCCAAGGACGCGGGAGCAATCAGCCCCAGCATTTT | CASSQGRGSNQPQHF
TRBJ2-1 | . | . | TRBV2 | TGTGTCAGCAGTGAAGAGGGCTTCTCCTACAACGAGCAGTTCTTC | CVSSEEGFSYNEQFF
TRBJ2-5 | . | few | TRBV2 | TGTGCCAGCGCTTTCACGGAAGAGACCCAGTACTTC | CASAFTEETQYF
TRBJ2-5 | . | few | TRBV20-1 | TGCAGTGCTAGGGGTACACAAGAGACCCAGTACTTC | CSARGTQETQYF
TRBJ2-1 | . | . | TRBV27 | TGTGCCAGCAGTTGGGGGCGACTAGCTGAGTACAATGAGCAGTTCTTC | CASSWGRLAEYNEQFF
TRBJ2-7 | . | . | TRBV10-3 | TGTGCCATCAGTAGGGACTGGAACCCCTACGAGCAGTACTTC | CAISRDWNPYEQYF
TRBJ2-3 | . | . | TRBV6-1 | TGTGCCAGCAATCCTATCGGGAGTTACACAGATACGCAGTATTTT | CASNPIGSYTDTQYF
TRBJ2-3 | . | few | TRBV2 | TGTGCCAGCAGTAGCATCTCTAACACAGATACGCAGTATTTT | CASSSISNTDTQYF
TRBJ2-4 | . | few | TRBV4-1 | TGCGCCAGCAGCCAAGAGGCATTAGCCAAAAACATTCAGTACTTC | CASSQEALAKNIQYF
TRBJ2-7 | TRBD2 | once | TRBV4-2 | TGTGCCTGCAGCCAAGTTGATAGCGGGGGGGGGCCCTACGAGCAGTACTTC | CACSQVDSGGGPYEQYF
TRBJ2-6 | . | . | TRBV6-5 | TGTGCCAGCACCCGGAGGGCGGTCGGGGCCAACGTCCTGACTTTC | CASTRRAVGANVLTF
TRBJ2-2 | TRBD2 | . | TRBV7-7 | TGTGCCAGCAGCCCTGGACTAGCTGTTTACACCGGGGAGCTGTTTTTT | CASSPGLAVYTGELFF
TRBJ2-1 | TRBD1 | . | TRBV7-8 | TGTGCCAGCAGCGTTTTACAGGGGAATGAGCAGTTCTTC | CASSVLQGNEQFF
TRBJ2-1 | . | . | TRBV12-3/TRBV12-4 | TGTGCCAGCAGACACGATGAGACCCAGTTCTTC | CASRHDETQFF
TRBJ2-3 | . | . | TRBV6-1 | TGTGCCAGCAGTGAAGTCGCCAGCACAGATACGCAGTATTTT | CASSEVASTDTQYF
TRBJ2-6 | . | few | TRBV3-1 | TGTGCCAGCAGCCTCGATCTCTCTGGGGCCAACGTCCTGACTTTC | CASSLDLSGANVLTF
TRBJ2-3 | TRBD2 | . | TRBV9 | TGTGCCAGCGGCGGAAAAGCGGGAGTTCCAGATACGCAGTATTTT | CASGGKAGVPDTQYF
TRBJ2-1 | TRBD1 | . | TRBV24-1 | TGTGTCACCAGTGATCTCGGGACAGGGTACAATGAGCAGTTCTTC | CVTSDLGTGYNEQFF
TRBJ2-3 | . | . | TRBV2 | TGTGCCGGCCAGCGGAGCACAGATACGCAGTATTTT | CAGQRSTDTQYF
TRBJ1-1 | . | . | TRBV7-8 | TGTGCCAGCCTCGGACGGGACACTGAAGCTTTCTTT | CASLGRDTEAFF
TRBJ2-3 | . | . | TRBV28 | TGTGCCAGCAGTTCTATAAAGACGGGGGATACGCAGTATTTT | CASSSIKTGDTQYF
TRBJ2-3 | . | . | TRBV12-3/TRBV12-4 | TGTGCCAGCAGTCGTAATAGGGAAGGAGGCTATACGCAGTATTTT | CASSRNREGGYTQYF
TRBJ2-4 | TRBD1 | . | TRBV7-9 | TGTGCCAGCAGCTTAGTAACAGGGGGGATTAACATAGCCAAAAACATTCAGTACTTC | CASSLVTGGINIAKNIQYF
TRBJ2-3 | TRBD2 | few | TRBV9 | TGTGCCAGCAGCACCCTAGCGGGAGCCCTCAAAGATACGCAGTATTTT | CASSTLAGALKDTQYF
TRBJ1-2 | TRBD1 | few | TRBV14 | TGTGCCAGCAGCCAACCCGGGACAGGGCTCTATGGCTACACCTTC | CASSQPGTGLYGYTF
TRBJ2-5 | TRBD2 | . | TRBV6-6 | TGTGCCAGCAGTCGGACTAGCGGGGTGGAGACCCAGTACTTC | CASSRTSGVETQYF
TRBJ2-7 | TRBD2 | . | TRBV29-1 | TGCAGCGTCCAAGGACTAGCGGGATCCTACGAGCAGTACTTC | CSVQGLAGSYEQYF
TRBJ2-3 | . | . | TRBV25-1 | TGTGCCAGCAGTGAATATCTCTGGGGTATAGGCTTCTGGGAGGATACGCAGTATTTT | CASSEYLWGIGFWEDTQYF
TRBJ2-7 | TRBD2 | once | TRBV4-1 | TGCGCCAGCAACCAGTCCCCGGGACTAGCGGGAGTTTCCACCTACGAGCAGTACTTC | CASNQSPGLAGVSTYEQYF
TRBJ2-1 | TRBD2 | many | TRBV7-2 | TGTGCCAGCAGCTTAGCTTTAGCGGGGGCATACAATGAGCAGTTCTTC | CASSLALAGAYNEQFF